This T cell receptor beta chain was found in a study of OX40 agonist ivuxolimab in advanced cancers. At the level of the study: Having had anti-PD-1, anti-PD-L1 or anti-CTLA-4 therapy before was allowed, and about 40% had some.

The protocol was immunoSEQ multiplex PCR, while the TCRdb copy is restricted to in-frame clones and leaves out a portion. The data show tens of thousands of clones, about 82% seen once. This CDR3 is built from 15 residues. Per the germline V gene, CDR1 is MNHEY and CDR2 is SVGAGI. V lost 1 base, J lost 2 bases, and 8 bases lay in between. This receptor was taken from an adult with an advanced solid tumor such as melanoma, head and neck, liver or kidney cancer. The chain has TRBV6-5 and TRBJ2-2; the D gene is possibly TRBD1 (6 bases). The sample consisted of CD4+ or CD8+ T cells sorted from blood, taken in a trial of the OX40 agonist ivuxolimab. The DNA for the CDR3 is TGTGCCAGCAGTTACTTAGGGGGAAACACCGGGGAGCTGTTTTTT. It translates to CASSYLGGNTGELFF.